This TCR beta chain was identified in a study of OX40 agonist ivuxolimab in advanced cancers. Study-level information: Prior anti-PD-1, anti-PD-L1 or anti-CTLA-4 therapy was allowed; around 40% had some.

General study results and limits: Both CD4+ and CD8+ T cell populations in blood had undergone clonal expansion by week 6 at 0.1 to 3.0 mg/kg.

This CDR3 region has 11 residues. Germline-derived CDR1 and CDR2 are DFQATT and SNEGSKA (reference sequence). The J segment lost 7 bases and the V segment lost 6 bases, leaving 2 bases of the junction unmatched. On this clone itself: Antigen unknown.

Method: immunoSEQ multiplex PCR; TCRdb's copy keeps in-frame clones and lacks some. The sample records 64,000 or so clones, approximately 83% being singletons. The rearrangement uses TRBV20-1 and TRBJ1-2, with 10 bases lining up with TRBD1. The sequence derives from an adult with an advanced solid tumor such as melanoma, head and neck, liver or kidney cancer. This material consisted of CD4+ or CD8+ T cells sorted from blood, taken in a trial of the OX40 agonist ivuxolimab. CDR3 sequence reads: CSARTGGGYTF. CDR3 nucleotide sequence: TGCAGTGCGAGGACAGGGGGTGGCTACACCTTC.